These 14 T cell receptor beta chains share one sample of origin, sequenced in a study of OX40 agonist ivuxolimab in advanced cancers. TCRdb's copy holds only in-frame clones and misses some; the assay was immunoSEQ multiplex PCR. In the table there are roughly 58,000 clones, roughly 84% of which are singletons. Sequences were derived from CD4+ or CD8+ T cells sorted from blood, sampled in a trial of the OX40 agonist ivuxolimab. The source of these receptors is an adult with an advanced solid tumor such as melanoma, head and neck, liver or kidney cancer.

The rearrangement uses TRBV10-2 and TRBJ1-2, with D possibly TRBD1 on 6 matching bases. The CDR3 runs to 13 residues. From germline, CDR1 is WSHSY and CDR2 SAAADI. The V and J ends lost 6 bases and 7 bases respectively, with 15 bases between them. CDR3: CASSLQGPVGYTF. The CDR3 DNA follows: TGCGCCAGCAGCCTTCAGGGGCCGGTTGGCTACACCTTC.

J is TRBJ1-2 and V is TRBV5-1; D gene unclear. V lost 4 bases, J lost 2 bases, and 9 bases lay in between. The CDR3 sequence is 13 residues long. The germline V gene encodes CDR1 SGHRS and CDR2 YFSETQ. The CDR3 nucleotides read TGCGCCAGCAGCCCGGTAGGGAACTATGGCTACACCTTC. It codes for CASSPVGNYGYTF.

The chain is built from TRBV11-2 and TRBJ2-5; tentative D call: TRBD2 (6 bases). Per the germline V gene, CDR1 is SGHAT and CDR2 is FQNNGV. This CDR3 contains 15 residues. The V end was cut by 5 bases, the J end by 0 bases, with 13 bases between. The CDR3 protein is CASSGHSGYQETQYF. The CDR3 bases are TGTGCCAGCAGCGGGCATAGCGGCTACCAAGAGACCCAGTACTTC.

The rearrangement links TRBV6-5 to TRBJ2-5; 7 nucleotides align to TRBD1. The CDR3 runs to 15 residues. V was clipped by 4 bases and J by 3 bases; unmatched bases: 8. Germline-derived CDR1 and CDR2 are MNHEY and SVGAGI. CDR3 sequence reads: CASSSTGTYKETQYF. Here the CDR3 DNA reads TGTGCCAGCAGTTCGACAGGGACCTATAAAGAGACCCAGTACTTC.

The chain combines TRBV7-9 with TRBJ2-1, with D tentatively TRBD1 (6 bases). The CDR3 covers 14 residues. V lost 7 bases to trimming and J lost 8 bases, with 18 bases between them. Looked up from germline, CDR1 is SEHNR and CDR2 is FQNEAQ (reference sequence). CDR3 DNA sequence: TGTGCCAGCACCATCGGACAGACCGTAGATGAGCAGTTCTTC. This translates into CASTIGQTVDEQFF.

The genes are TRBV5-4 and TRBJ1-1; possible D gene TRBD1, 6 bases. The CDR3 length is 15 residues. Per germline, CDR1 SGHNT and CDR2 YYREEE (reference sequence). Trimming pared 7 bases from V and 0 bases from J, leaving 16 bases between. The CDR3 nucleotides read TGTGCCAGCTCTACCCGTGGGGGCATGAACACTGAAGCTTTCTTT. Translated: CASSTRGGMNTEAFF.

The rearrangement uses TRBV15 and TRBJ2-7; D is uncertain. Deletions cut 0 bases from V and 6 bases from J, with 9 bases between. The CDR3 contains 13 residues. The germline CDR1 and CDR2 sequences are LNHNV and YYDKDF (reference sequence). Here the CDR3 reads CATSRDPISEQYF. The DNA of the CDR3 is TGTGCCACCAGCAGAGATCCTATTTCCGAGCAGTACTTC.

V is TRBV7-9 and J is TRBJ2-4; either TRBD1 or TRBD2 may fit D (5 bases each). CDR1 is SEHNR and CDR2 is FQNEAQ in the germline V gene (reference sequence). The CDR3 has 13 amino acids. Between the trimmed V and J ends, which lost 0 bases and 8 bases, there was a span of 8 bases. DNA for the CDR3: TGTGCCAGCAGCTTAGCGGGACCAGACATTCAGTACTTC. This sequence encodes CASSLAGPDIQYF.

V gene TRBV10-3 combines with J gene TRBJ2-7; D is undetermined. Looked up from germline, CDR1 is ENHRY and CDR2 is SYGVKD. V was cut by 3 bases and J by 3 bases, with 9 bases left in between. This CDR3 spans 13 amino acids. CDR3 nucleotides: TGTGCCATCAGTGACACTGGGGTCTACGAGCAGTACTTC. Its translation is CAISDTGVYEQYF.

The V and J genes are TRBV19 and TRBJ2-2; possibly TRBD2 for D (5 bases). The CDR3 has 17 amino acids. Trimming removed 3 bases from V and 4 bases from J, with 18 bases in between. Germline CDR1 is LNHDA and CDR2 is SQIVND (reference sequence). The CDR3 bases are TGTGCCAGTAGTATGCCCGGGCCCGGGCGGGCCACCGGGGAGCTGTTTTTT. Translation: CASSMPGPGRATGELFF.

The rearrangement links TRBV5-4 to TRBJ2-6; 10 bases are shared with TRBD1. The J segment lost 0 bases and the V segment lost 4 bases, leaving 4 bases of the junction unmatched. Germline CDR1 reads SGHNT; CDR2 reads YYREEE (reference sequence). The CDR3 runs to 17 residues. CDR3 residues: CASSRQGAYSGANVLTF. As DNA, the CDR3 is TGTGCCAGCAGCCGACAGGGGGCGTACTCTGGGGCCAACGTCCTGACTTTC.

This sequence joins TRBV6-5 and TRBJ1-2; TRBD1 agrees at 9 bases. The CDR3 extends over 14 amino acids. The trim removed 8 bases at V and 4 bases at J, leaving 8 bases unmatched. Germline CDR1 and CDR2: MNHEY and SVGAGI. Here the CDR3 reads CASRRTGVGYGYTF. The DNA of the CDR3 is TGTGCCAGCCGCAGGACAGGGGTAGGCTATGGCTACACCTTC.

This chain uses TRBV5-6 with TRBJ2-1, with TRBD2 identical over 10 bases. Losses at the gene ends were 10 bases for V and 9 bases for J; bases not matched to a gene: 13. The CDR3 is made up of 14 amino acids. Looked up from germline, CDR1 is SGHDT and CDR2 is YYEEEE. CDR3 sequence (DNA): TGTGCCTGTGGACTAGCGGACCTATCTAGTGAGCAGTTCTTC. Translated, it gives CACGLADLSSEQFF.

There are a few counts of this clone. The junction does not match germline at one end; this may be a read error. V and J are TRBV7-7 and TRBJ2-1; 13 nucleotides align to TRBD2. Germline lookup yields CDR1 SSHAT and CDR2 FNYEAQ (reference sequence). The CDR3 runs to 17 residues. CDR3 region: CASSLGPGTSGIHEQFF. CDR3 bases: TGTGCTAGCAGCTTAGGTCCCGGGACTAGCGGGATTCATGAGCAGTTCTTC.